This T cell receptor (beta chain) was captured by sequencing in a study of cytomegalovirus exposure and HLA in healthy donors. Study background: In an early release, HLA-typed donors contributed approximately 82 million unique TCR sequences. Study-wide points: Segments of the TCR beta V type were, in most cases, productive about 87% or about 30% of the time in an earlier analysis. Researchers reported from a later analysis that most CMV-associated TCR beta chains appeared HLA-restricted. Information on immune exposure was restricted to one variable (CMV serostatus).

The CDR3 sequence is 10 residues long. Trimming shortened V by 6 bases and J by 8 bases, and 10 bases separated the two germline ends. Germline lookup yields CDR1 DFQATT and CDR2 SNEGSKA (reference sequence). Comments on this clone: What it binds is unknown.

Amplification used 60 Vbeta primers and 13 Jbeta primers. Produced via immunoSEQ multiplex PCR; TCRdb's table is partial and in-frame only. Of approximately 150,000 clones listed, about 77% are singletons. This receptor was identified in a young man in good health and CMV-seropositive. Sequencing used PBMCs. This rearrangement joins TRBV20-1 to TRBJ1-2; weak D call: TRBD1 (6 bases). The CDR3 loop reads CSATGLGYTF. DNA for the CDR3: TGCAGTGCAACAGGGTTAGGCTACACCTTC.